This entry describes one TCR beta chain. Unique molecular identifiers were used to barcode this TCRbeta library. TCRdb re-called the PCR reads with MiXCR, one entry per CDR3 protein. This table has more than 450,000 distinct CDR3 sequences, about 16% appearing once. Germline V CDR1 and CDR2: MNHNS, SASEGT. This CDR3 has 16 amino acids. V lost 8 bases, J lost 4 bases, and 21 bases lay in between. The sample originates from a study of T-cell reconstitution after alpha-beta-depleted transplantation in children. This clonotype was obtained from a human donor who donated a stem cell graft to a child with acute lymphoblastic leukemia. The source material was PBMCs from the stem cell graft donor, sampled from the stem cell graft. The chain couples TRBV6-1 to TRBJ1-3, with no clear D. Here the CDR3 DNA reads TGTGCCAGCCACACTTGGGGAAACTTGGCCGGAAACACCATATATTTT. Translating it yields CASHTWGNLAGNTIYF.